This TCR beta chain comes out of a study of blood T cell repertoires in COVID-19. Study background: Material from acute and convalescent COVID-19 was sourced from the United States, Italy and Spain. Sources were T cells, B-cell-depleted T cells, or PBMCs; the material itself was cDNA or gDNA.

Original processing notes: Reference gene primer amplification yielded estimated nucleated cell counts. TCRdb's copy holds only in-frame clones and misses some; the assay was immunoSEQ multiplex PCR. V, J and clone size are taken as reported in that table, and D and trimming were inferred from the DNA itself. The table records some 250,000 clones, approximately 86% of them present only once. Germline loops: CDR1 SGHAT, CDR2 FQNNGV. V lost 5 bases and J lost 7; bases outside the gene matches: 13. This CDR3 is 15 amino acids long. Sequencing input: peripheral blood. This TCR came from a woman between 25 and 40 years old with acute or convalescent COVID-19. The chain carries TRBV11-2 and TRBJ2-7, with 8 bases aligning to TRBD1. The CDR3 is CASSRGQGSLREQYF. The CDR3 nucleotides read TGTGCCAGCAGCCGCGGACAGGGATCACTACGAGAGCAGTACTTC.